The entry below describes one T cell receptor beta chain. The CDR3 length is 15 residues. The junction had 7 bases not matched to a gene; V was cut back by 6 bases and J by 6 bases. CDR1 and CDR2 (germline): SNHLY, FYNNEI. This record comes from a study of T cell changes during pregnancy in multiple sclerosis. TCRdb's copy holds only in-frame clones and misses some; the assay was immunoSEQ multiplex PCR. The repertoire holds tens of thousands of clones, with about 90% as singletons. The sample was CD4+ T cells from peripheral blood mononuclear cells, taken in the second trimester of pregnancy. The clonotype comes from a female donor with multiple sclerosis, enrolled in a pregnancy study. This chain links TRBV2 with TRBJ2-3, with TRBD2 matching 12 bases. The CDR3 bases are TGTGCCAGCAGAGCTTCTAGCGGGGGGGGTGATACGCAGTATTTT. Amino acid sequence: CASRASSGGGDTQYF.